The sequence of this TCR beta chain was determined in a study of vaccination effects on CD4 cells after COVID-19. The overall study: For each well, about 2 million PBMC were cultured with 8.5 to 10 IU/ml IL-2 and around 10 ug/ml peptides.

The method was immunoSEQ multiplex PCR; TCRdb's version includes in-frame clones alone and lacks a portion of them. In the table there are roughly 34,000 clones, approximately 63% of which are singletons. J was trimmed by 1 base and V by 2 bases; bases with no gene match: 9. Germline V gene sequence: CDR1 SNHLY, CDR2 FYNNEI. This CDR3 has 17 residues. Study-wide points: Within healthy vaccinees, only 1 of 255 vaccine-induced clones displayed cross-reactivity with common cold coronaviruses.

As for this clone: The antigen is unknown.

Following culture for about ten days, CD4+ T cells were isolated. IL-2 medium was substituted for half the medium on days 3 and 7. The source is a human donor who received a COVID-19 vaccine. This chain links TRBV2 with TRBJ1-1; 8 bases agree with TRBD1. Source: CD4+ T cells from PBMCs cultured without peptide, taken before COVID-19 vaccination. This CDR3 is CASSESGGQGWNTEAFF. The CDR3, as DNA: TGTGCCAGCAGTGAATCGGGAGGACAGGGCTGGAACACTGAAGCTTTCTTT. Using reference TRBV2 and TRBJ1-1 for the parts outside the CDR3, the full variable domain is EPEVTQTPSHQVTQMGQEVILRCVPISNHLYFYWYRQILGQKVEFLVSFYNNEISEKSEIFDDQFSVERPDGSNFTLKIRSTKLEDSAMYFCASSESGGQGWNTEAFFGQGTRLTVV.